This T cell receptor (beta chain) was documented in a study of blood T cell repertoires in COVID-19. Study in general: Researchers got acute and convalescent COVID-19 samples from the United States, Italy and Spain.

As handled by the study authors: Amplification of reference gene primers provided the estimated nucleated cell counts. Repertoires were generated with immunoSEQ multiplex PCR, while TCRdb's copy carries only in-frame clones and drops some. V, J and clone size are taken as reported in that table, and D and trimming were inferred from the DNA itself. The data show about 300,000 clones, with around 84% seen just once and under 11% held by the top ten. Sequencing was carried out using PBMCs or T cells enriched from blood (not recorded which). The TCR was taken from a woman between 18 and 29 years old who had recovered from COVID-19.

The CDR3 nucleotides read TGTGCCAGCAGCTTAGCGGTCCGAGGGCGGGTTCGGGGGGATGGCTACACCTTC. It is translated as CASSLAVRGRVRGDGYTF. V and J are TRBV7-9 and TRBJ1-2; D might be TRBD1 (5 bases). This CDR3 is built from 18 residues. V lost 0 bases and J 6 bases, leaving 23 bases between the germline ends. The germline CDR1 and CDR2 sequences are SEHNR and FQNEAQ (reference sequence).